What follows is one T cell receptor beta chain and its context. This entry comes from a study of control samples from healthy donors and cancer patients. The data were produced by immunoSEQ multiplex PCR, yet TCRdb's version contains in-frame clones alone and is incomplete. In the table there are about 130,000 clones, about 95% of which are singletons. The source material was PBMCs. This TCR was recovered from a man aged 55 to 70 with colorectal cancer.

CDR3 sequence reads: CASSLSGSPEAFF. Written as DNA, the CDR3 is TGTGCCAGCAGTTTATCAGGGAGCCCTGAAGCTTTCTTT. The J gene is TRBJ1-1, the V gene TRBV28; D perhaps matches TRBD1 (5 bases). Germline assignment: CDR1 MDHEN and CDR2 SYDVKM. The CDR3 extends over 13 amino acids. V gave up 1 base and J gave up 6 bases, with 9 bases separating them.